Listed below are T cell receptor beta chains from one sample, sequenced in a study of cytomegalovirus exposure and HLA in healthy donors. Sequencing was performed with immunoSEQ multiplex PCR; in TCRdb, only in-frame clones are kept and a portion is missing. The sample has roughly 190,000 clones; over 80% are singletons. Material: PBMCs. The receptors come from a man younger than 40 in good health and CMV-seronegative. Both conserved end residues are part of each CDR3. Each record gives: D gene, V gene, clone size, J gene, CDR3 protein. The D gene is left open where the match is weak. Some rows have no size entry. The others give once, few or many, or a class for an expanded clone.

>NA|TRBV19|once|TRBJ1-2
CASSIGGDRGYTF
>NA|TRBV11-2|NA|TRBJ2-2
CASSFPVLNTGELFF
>TRBD1|TRBV28|NA|TRBJ2-7
CASSPLWDSRSSYEQYF
>TRBD1|TRBV6-6|NA|TRBJ1-4
CASSRHQQGAGEKLFF
>TRBD1|TRBV6-5|NA|TRBJ1-2
CASSLPTGQDNGYTF
>NA|TRBV18|NA|TRBJ2-1
CASSPLVADFYNEQFF
>TRBD1|TRBV7-9|NA|TRBJ1-2
CASSSQGQGVSSGYTF
>TRBD2|TRBV2|NA|TRBJ2-3
CASSIPQLAGDADTQYF
>TRBD2|TRBV7-7|NA|TRBJ2-2
CASSLPTSGRSNTGELFF
>TRBD1|TRBV27|NA|TRBJ2-1
CASSRQGAYNEQFF
>NA|TRBV27|once|TRBJ2-1
CASSLPGYNEQFF
>NA|TRBV18|NA|TRBJ2-7
CASSSTKQGDSAYEQYF
>NA|TRBV20-1|NA|TRBJ2-5
CSARVEETQYF
>TRBD1|TRBV19|NA|TRBJ1-1
CASSMGQGAQTEAFF
>TRBD2|TRBV4-1|NA|NA
CASSQEVAGAYEQYF
>NA|TRBV28|NA|TRBJ1-2
CASSPPGPYGYTF